The source of this TCR beta chain is a study of CD8+ T cells in alopecia areata. Regarding the study as a whole: Scalp clonality dropped significantly under tofacitinib, as did expanded CD8+ top-100 clones. Many expanded lesional clones persisted in scalp and blood during tofacitinib treatment.

In germline, CDR1 is KGHSH, CDR2 LQKENI. Deletions cut 2 bases from V and 2 bases from J, with 9 bases between. The CDR3 has 14 amino acids. Extracted from the samples, RNA was reverse transcribed into cDNA to serve as the sequencing template. Produced via immunoSEQ multiplex PCR; TCRdb's table is partial and in-frame only. The sample consists of approximately 200,000 clones, 60% to 70% of them appearing once. Indicated treatment: oral pan-JAK inhibitor, 5-10 mg twice daily. Alopecia areata patients provided lesional scalp punch biopsies and peripheral blood, both collected for the study. On this clone: Its target is not known.

The TCR comes from a human donor with alopecia areata. This specimen consisted of CD4+ T cells sorted from blood, obtained at week 4, from a patient treated with tofacitinib. The chain carries TRBV18 and TRBJ1-2; D unresolved. This CDR3 is CASSPEVINYGYTF. The DNA of the CDR3 is TGTGCCAGCTCACCAGAGGTCATAAACTATGGCTACACCTTC.